These 11 T cell receptor beta chains were all obtained from the same sample, sequenced in a study of T-cell reconstitution after alpha-beta-depleted transplantation in children. Molecular barcoding with unique molecular identifiers was used for the TCRbeta library. TCRdb itself ran the PCR reads through MiXCR, one entry per CDR3 protein. This sample yields about 97,000 distinct CDR3 sequences, of which under 7% are seen a single time; 6% to 7% belongs to the top ten. The sample was PBMCs, mostly from graft donor cells, taken 60 days after TCRalphabeta/CD19-depleted stem cell transplant. The receptor source for this set is a female patient aged 2-15 years who had a stem cell transplant for Fanconi anemia, so the T cells may come from the graft donor.

This clonotype showed up many times. CDR3 nucleotides: TGTGCCAGCAGCTTAGGGGTCCCAGCCAAAAACCCCCTACAAAACATTCAGTACTTC. It yields the protein CASSLGVPAKNPLQNIQYF. The chain uses TRBV7-9 and TRBJ2-4, with unresolved D. The V end lost 1 base, the J end lost 5 bases, and 24 bases lay between the germline ends. This CDR3 is 19 amino acids long. The germline V gene encodes CDR1 SEHNR and CDR2 FQNEAQ (reference sequence).

The chain recombines TRBV6-5 with TRBJ1-2, with D maybe TRBD1 (6 bases). Germline V gene data show CDR1 as MNHEY and CDR2 as SVGAGI. The V and J ends lost 4 bases and 4 bases respectively, with 19 bases between them. The CDR3 loop spans 16 amino acids. The CDR3 here is CASSSGQLFVGYGYTF. The CDR3 region has the DNA TGTGCCAGCAGTTCCGGACAGCTGTTTGTTGGCTATGGCTACACCTTC.

In its sample, this clonotype was seen a few times. The rearrangement links TRBV2 to TRBJ2-5; D is unresolved. Looked up from germline, CDR1 is SNHLY and CDR2 is FYNNEI. This CDR3 contains 10 residues. Trimming cost V 5 bases and J 7 bases, with 5 bases left between them. The CDR3 sequence: CASSLGTQYF. In DNA, the CDR3 is TGTGCCAGCAGTCTTGGGACCCAGTACTTC.

The chain recombines TRBV20-1 with TRBJ2-3; 10 bases are a match to TRBD2. CDR3 length equals 13 residues. CDR1 is DFQATT and CDR2 is SNEGSKA in the germline V gene (reference sequence). With 3 bases clipped from V and 4 bases from J, the junction kept 1 base outside the gene matches. The CDR3 DNA reads TGCAGTGCTAGGCTAGCGGGGGCAGATACGCAGTATTTT. This gives the protein CSARLAGADTQYF.

The chain employs TRBV20-1 and TRBJ1-1, with 9 bases matching TRBD1. The CDR3 has 15 residues. The V segment lost 6 bases and the J segment 12 bases; nucleotides outside the gene matches: 20. Germline V gene sequence: CDR1 DFQATT, CDR2 SNEGSKA (reference sequence). Written as DNA, the CDR3 is TGCAGTGCCGACCCGCCCGGGACAGGGAAAAGAGAAACTTTCTTT. Encoded protein: CSADPPGTGKRETFF.

This clonotype was picked up many times. This rearrangement joins TRBV12-3 or TRBV12-4 to TRBJ2-5; D is perhaps TRBD1 (5 bases). This CDR3 spans 13 amino acids. Trimming removed 7 bases from V and 5 bases from J, with 14 bases in between. The CDR3: CASKNGAGETQYF. In DNA form, the CDR3 reads TGTGCCAGCAAAAATGGGGCAGGGGAGACCCAGTACTTC.

This clonotype was detected ten times or more. V is TRBV5-1 and J is TRBJ2-1; 8 bases are shared with TRBD1. The CDR3 runs 15 residues. V was clipped by 4 bases and J by 0 bases; unmatched bases: 3. From germline, CDR1 is SGHRS and CDR2 YFSETQ. CDR3 loop: CASSPGTGSYNEQFF. The CDR3 DNA is TGCGCCAGCAGCCCCGGGACAGGCTCCTACAATGAGCAGTTCTTC.

This clonotype was detected ten times or more. The chain is built from TRBV28 and TRBJ2-2; D call uncertain. The CDR3 totals 12 residues. Between the trimmed V and J ends, which lost 8 bases and 1 base, there was a span of 5 bases. Germline loops: CDR1 MDHEN, CDR2 SYDVKM. CDR3 in DNA: TGTGCCAGCGACAAGAACACCGGGGAGCTGTTTTTT. Translated: CASDKNTGELFF.

Ten or more counts support this clonotype. The gene calls are TRBV6-1 and TRBJ2-3, with D maybe TRBD1 (6 bases). The CDR3 extends over 13 amino acids. CDR1 is MNHNS, CDR2 SASEGT, per germline. V lost 5 bases and J lost 2, with 8 bases in between. The CDR3 nucleotides are TGTGCCAGCAGTAGGACAGTCACAGATACGCAGTATTTT. Translating gives CASSRTVTDTQYF.

There are many counts of this clonotype. J is TRBJ1-2 and V is TRBV5-1; no clear D gene. Germline CDR1 reads SGHRS; CDR2 reads YFSETQ. The V end was cut by 4 bases, the J end by 4 bases, with 20 bases between. This CDR3 region has 16 residues. The CDR3 DNA sequence: TGCGCCAGCAGCGGAACCAGGACCGACCATTTCTATGGCTACACCTTC. This codes for CASSGTRTDHFYGYTF.

At least ten counts were recorded for this clonotype. CDR3 in amino acids: CATCIGGIAGELFF. CDR3 DNA: TGTGCCACCTGCATCGGGGGTATCGCCGGGGAGCTGTTTTTT. The chain recombines TRBV12-3 or TRBV12-4 with TRBJ2-2; perhaps TRBD2 as D (6 bases). Trimming left V 10 bases short and J 6 bases short, with 18 bases between. The CDR3 is made up of 14 amino acids.